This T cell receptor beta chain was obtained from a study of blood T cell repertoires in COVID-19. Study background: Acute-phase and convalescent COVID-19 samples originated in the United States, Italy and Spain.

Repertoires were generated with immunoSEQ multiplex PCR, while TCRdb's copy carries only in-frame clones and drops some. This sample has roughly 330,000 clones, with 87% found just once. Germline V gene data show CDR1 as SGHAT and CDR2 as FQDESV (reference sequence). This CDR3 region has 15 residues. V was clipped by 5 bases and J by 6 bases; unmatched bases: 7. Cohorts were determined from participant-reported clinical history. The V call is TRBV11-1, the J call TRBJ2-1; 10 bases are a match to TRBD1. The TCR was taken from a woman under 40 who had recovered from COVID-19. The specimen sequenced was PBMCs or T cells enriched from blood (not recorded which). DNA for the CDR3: TGTGCCAGCAGCCCCGGGACAGGGGTGTTCAATGAGCAGTTCTTC. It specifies CASSPGTGVFNEQFF.